The 26 T cell receptor beta chains listed next were all sequenced from one sample in a study of T cell repertoires in cytomegalovirus infection. TCRdb re-analysed the reads in MiXCR, keeping a single row per CDR3 protein. The sample has about 300,000 distinct CDR3 sequences, 20% to 30% seen once. Specimen: PBMCs. The receptors were sampled from a human donor in good health (CMV status not recorded). Some clones in this sample may be carry-over from other donors' samples.

The chain couples TRBV7-2 to TRBJ2-1; 14 bases map to TRBD2. Germline V lookup: CDR1 SGHTA, CDR2 FQGNSA. The length of the CDR3 is 18 residues. V lost 1 base, J lost 7 bases, and 9 bases stayed unmatched. CDR3 sequence: CASSLVGTSGSTKNEQFF. The CDR3 region has the DNA TGTGCCAGCAGCTTAGTAGGGACTAGCGGGAGTACTAAGAATGAGCAGTTCTTC.

This clonotype turned up a few times. The V gene is TRBV7-2, the J gene TRBJ1-5; D call uncertain. The CDR3 length is 15 residues. CDR1 SGHTA and CDR2 FQGNSA come from the germline V gene. Trimming removed 1 base at V and 6 bases at J, with 13 bases between. CDR3 region: CASSLVLAPRQPQHF. CDR3 coding DNA: TGTGCCAGCAGCTTAGTATTAGCGCCACGTCAGCCCCAGCATTTT.

The J gene is TRBJ2-5, the V gene TRBV5-1; 11 nucleotides match TRBD2. The J segment lost 1 base and the V segment lost 3 bases, leaving 5 bases of the junction unmatched. CDR1 is SGHRS and CDR2 is YFSETQ in the germline V gene. CDR3 length equals 16 residues. This CDR3 is CASSYIAGGVQETQYF. The DNA of the CDR3 is TGCGCCAGCAGCTACATAGCGGGGGGGGTCCAAGAGACCCAGTACTTC.

CDR3 loop: CSVDFSGLKAFF. CDR3 bases: TGCAGCGTTGATTTCTCGGGCCTTAAAGCTTTCTTT. The V call is TRBV29-1, the J call TRBJ1-1; D gene uncertain. CDR1 SQVTM and CDR2 ANQGSEA come from the germline V gene. V lost 3 bases, J lost 9 bases, and 14 bases lay in between. The length of the CDR3 is 12 residues.

This clonotype was observed a handful of times. This chain uses TRBV7-9 with TRBJ1-5; D is unresolved. The V and J ends lost 2 bases and 3 bases respectively, with 8 bases between them. CDR3 length equals 14 residues. Germline values: CDR1 SEHNR, CDR2 FQNEAQ (reference sequence). As DNA, the CDR3 is TGTGCCAGCAGCTTATCCGGTGACAATCAGCCCCAGCATTTT. Translation gives CASSLSGDNQPQHF.

There are a few counts of this clonotype. The CDR3 nucleotides read TGTGCCAGCAGCTGGGACATTCCCTACGAGCAGTACTTC. Translating it yields CASSWDIPYEQYF. The chain uses TRBV11-2 and TRBJ2-7, with a weak D call TRBD1 (6 bases). Germline CDR1 and CDR2: SGHAT and FQNNGV. The V end was cut by 4 bases, the J end by 2 bases, with 9 bases between. The CDR3 runs 13 residues.

The chain has TRBV12-3 or TRBV12-4 and TRBJ1-1, with 7 positions matching TRBD1. The CDR3 totals 16 residues. Losses at the gene ends were 3 bases for V and 1 base for J; bases not matched to a gene: 8. CDR3 sequence reads: CASSFGQGGKNTEAFF. In nucleotides, the CDR3 is TGTGCCAGCAGTTTCGGGCAGGGGGGTAAGAACACTGAAGCTTTCTTT.

This clonotype was counted at least ten times. The rearrangement joins TRBV7-2 to TRBJ1-1; 7 positions agree with TRBD1. The trim removed 5 bases at V and 5 bases at J, leaving 11 bases unmatched. The CDR3 totals 15 residues. Per germline, CDR1 SGHTA and CDR2 FQGNSA. CDR3 residues: CASSHPGQMRTEAFF. The CDR3 bases are TGTGCCAGCAGCCATCCGGGACAGATGAGGACTGAAGCTTTCTTT.

This clonotype was detected many times. This chain connects TRBV7-2 to TRBJ2-3; D is possibly TRBD2 (6 bases). Germline lookup yields CDR1 SGHTA and CDR2 FQGNSA. Trimming removed 5 bases at V and 1 base at J, with 16 bases between. This CDR3 is built from 16 residues. The CDR3 DNA follows: TGTGCCAGCAGCCCCCTCGCGGGAACGGGCACAGATACGCAGTATTTT. Amino acids: CASSPLAGTGTDTQYF.

The V call is TRBV12-3 or TRBV12-4, the J call TRBJ1-3; D call uncertain. This CDR3 comprises 12 residues. V gave up 10 bases and J gave up 3 bases, with 10 bases separating them. CDR3 protein: CATKTYGNTIYF. Written as DNA, the CDR3 is TGTGCCACCAAGACATATGGAAACACCATATATTTT.

The genes are TRBV6-5 and TRBJ2-6; 9 bases fit TRBD1. CDR1 and CDR2 (germline): MNHEY, SVGAGI. The ends lost 5 bases at V and 2 bases at J; junction bases unmatched: 4. There are 16 residues in the CDR3. The DNA for the CDR3 is TGTGCCAGCAGTAAAAGACAGGGGGCTGGGGCCAACGTCCTGACTTTC. Translating gives CASSKRQGAGANVLTF.

This clonotype has just a few counts. This rearrangement joins TRBV7-2 to TRBJ2-5, with 8 bases matching TRBD1. V gave up 5 bases and J gave up 6 bases; unmatched junction bases: 8. The CDR3 is 14 amino acids. The germline V gene has CDR1 SGHTA and CDR2 FQGNSA. The CDR3 DNA reads TGTGCCAGCAGCAAACAGGGGGAGGCGAAGACCCAGTACTTC. It encodes CASSKQGEAKTQYF. Full variable domain (remainder filled in from reference TRBV7-2 and TRBJ2-5): GAGVSQSPSNKVTEKGKDVELRCDPISGHTALYWYRQSLGQGLEFLIYFQGNSAPDKSGLPSDRFSAERTGGSVSTLTIQRTQQEDSAVYLCASSKQGEAKTQYFGPGTRLLVL.

The rearrangement links TRBV7-2 to TRBJ2-5; perhaps TRBD2 as D (6 bases). Germline-derived CDR1 and CDR2 are SGHTA and FQGNSA. V shed 5 bases and J shed 9 bases, with 16 bases lying between them. The CDR3 is 13 residues long. CDR3 DNA sequence: TGTGCCAGCAGCATGGGAGGAGAGGGACCCCAGTACTTC. Protein: CASSMGGEGPQYF.

This clonotype was counted a single time. V and J are TRBV15 and TRBJ1-5; a possible D gene is TRBD1 (5 bases). CDR3 length equals 16 residues. Germline V gene sequence: CDR1 LNHNV, CDR2 YYDKDF (reference sequence). Between the trimmed V and J ends, which lost 1 base and 6 bases, there was a span of 16 bases. In DNA form, the CDR3 reads TGTGCCACCAGCAGAGCCCTTGGGGGGGAGAGTCAGCCCCAGCATTTT. It specifies CATSRALGGESQPQHF.

This clonotype was detected only a few times. This sequence joins TRBV20-1 and TRBJ2-2; unclear D gene. The ends were cut back, 3 bases at V and 3 bases at J, with 5 bases in the middle. The CDR3 spans 12 residues. The germline CDR1 and CDR2 sequences are DFQATT and SNEGSKA (reference sequence). This chain's CDR3 is CSASPYTGELFF. For the CDR3, the DNA is TGCAGTGCTAGTCCATACACCGGGGAGCTGTTTTTT.

V is TRBV28 and J is TRBJ2-1; TRBD1 agrees at 7 bases. The length of the CDR3 is 13 residues. V lost 6 bases to trimming and J lost 7 bases; unmatched junction nucleotides: 6. CDR1 is MDHEN and CDR2 is SYDVKM in the germline V gene. This CDR3 reads CASRSGQINEQFF. The CDR3 nucleotides read TGTGCCAGCAGATCGGGACAGATTAATGAGCAGTTCTTC.

This clonotype came up a few times. The CDR3 nucleotides are TGTGCCAGCAGCCCGAGTCCTGGGACCGGGGAGCTGTTTTTT. The encoded protein is CASSPSPGTGELFF. The genes are TRBV7-9 and TRBJ2-2, with D unresolved. V was clipped by 5 bases and J by 5 bases, with 12 bases between them. This CDR3 has 14 amino acids. From germline, CDR1 is SEHNR and CDR2 FQNEAQ (reference sequence).

A few counts support this clonotype. The V call is TRBV10-3, the J call TRBJ2-3, with a tentative D call TRBD1 (5 bases). The V gene lost 11 bases and the J gene lost 2 bases, with 8 bases spanning the gap. Germline V gene sequence: CDR1 ENHRY, CDR2 SYGVKD. CDR3 length equals 11 residues. CDR3 protein: CAARDTDTQYF. The CDR3 nucleotides are TGTGCCGCCAGGGACACAGATACGCAGTATTTT.

This clonotype showed up just a few times. This chain uses TRBV28 with TRBJ2-1; 14 nucleotides line up with TRBD2. Germline assignment: CDR1 MDHEN and CDR2 SYDVKM. V lost 5 bases to trimming and J lost 2 bases; unmatched junction nucleotides: 8. The CDR3 covers 18 residues. CDR3 sequence (DNA): TGTGCCAGCAGTGGACTAGCGGGGGGCCAAGGGGCCTACAATGAGCAGTTCTTC. Amino acid sequence: CASSGLAGGQGAYNEQFF.

The CDR3 spells CASSFRTNQDTQYF. The CDR3 region has the DNA TGTGCCAGCTCATTCCGGACCAATCAGGATACGCAGTATTTT. This chain links TRBV18 with TRBJ2-3; D is unclear. V lost 5 bases and J 6 bases, leaving 15 bases between the germline ends. Looked up from germline, CDR1 is KGHSH and CDR2 is LQKENI. The CDR3 is made up of 14 amino acids.

V gene TRBV15 combines with J gene TRBJ2-3, with D maybe TRBD1 (6 bases). The germline CDR1 and CDR2 sequences are LNHNV and YYDKDF (reference sequence). The ends were cut back, 3 bases at V and 2 bases at J, with 12 bases in the middle. This CDR3 contains 15 residues. The CDR3 sequence: CATSSTGLPTDTQYF. Written as DNA, the CDR3 is TGTGCCACCAGCAGTACAGGGCTCCCCACAGATACGCAGTATTTT.

This chain uses TRBV14 with TRBJ2-5; the D is unclear. Germline V CDR1 and CDR2: SGHDN, FVKESK. The ends were cut back, 1 base at V and 7 bases at J, with 10 bases in the middle. The CDR3 has 13 amino acids. The CDR3 reads CASSQGDLRTQYF. DNA for the CDR3: TGTGCCAGCAGCCAAGGAGACCTAAGGACCCAGTACTTC.

The chain employs TRBV19 and TRBJ1-2; D is ambiguous. From germline, CDR1 is LNHDA and CDR2 SQIVND (reference sequence). The CDR3 has 14 residues. V was clipped by 5 bases and J by 2 bases, with 12 bases between them. This CDR3 is CASSAGWINYGYTF. For the CDR3, the DNA is TGTGCCAGTAGTGCCGGCTGGATCAACTATGGCTACACCTTC.

The sample holds a few counts of this clonotype. The chain recombines TRBV28 with TRBJ1-5; TRBD1 might be the D (6 bases). The V and J ends lost 5 bases and 4 bases respectively, with 15 bases between them. Germline V CDR1 and CDR2: MDHEN, SYDVKM. This CDR3 comprises 15 residues. The chain's CDR3 is CASSPGARFNQPQHF. Written as DNA, the CDR3 is TGTGCCAGCAGTCCGGGGGCTCGATTTAATCAGCCCCAGCATTTT.

This clonotype has a handful of counts. The V gene is TRBV6-6, the J gene TRBJ2-6; either TRBD1 or TRBD2 may supply D (6 bases each). CDR1 is MNHNY and CDR2 is SVGAGI in the germline V gene (reference sequence). The CDR3 is 17 amino acids. The V and J ends lost 8 bases and 4 bases respectively, with 21 bases between them. CDR3 residues: CASALARGGSGANVLTF. The CDR3 DNA follows: TGTGCCAGCGCCCTAGCCAGGGGAGGATCAGGGGCCAACGTCCTGACTTTC.

This clonotype was detected only a few times. The genes are TRBV19 and TRBJ2-7, with no clear D. The length of the CDR3 is 14 residues. Deletions cut 3 bases from V and 0 bases from J, with 9 bases between. Germline V lookup: CDR1 LNHDA, CDR2 SQIVND (reference sequence). The CDR3 DNA sequence: TGTGCCAGTAGTATTGGGGTCGGCTCCTACGAGCAGTACTTC. As protein: CASSIGVGSYEQYF.